These 29 T cell receptor beta chains were all obtained from the same sample, sequenced in a study of vaccination effects on CD4 cells after COVID-19. Ahead of sequencing, the ViraFEST assay grew antigen-specific CD4+ T cells using viral peptide pools. Investigators separated out CD4+ T cells once around 11 days of culture had passed. Nobody among the vaccine recipients had prior SARS-CoV-2 infection (nucleocapsid antibodies were negative). These receptors' antigens are unknown. Produced via immunoSEQ multiplex PCR; TCRdb's table is partial and in-frame only. The table shows 25,000 to 30,000 clones, with roughly 73% occurring only once. The sequenced sample was CD4+ T cells from PBMCs cultured with HCoV-NL63 spike peptides, obtained before COVID-19 vaccination. These receptors were taken from a human donor who received a COVID-19 vaccine.

The V and J genes are TRBV5-1 and TRBJ2-2; 10 positions match TRBD2. This CDR3 spans 17 amino acids. Germline loops: CDR1 SGHRS, CDR2 YFSETQ. Unmatched junction bases numbered 4, after V lost 0 bases and J lost 2 bases. This chain's CDR3 is CASSLGSGRTNTGELFF. CDR3 sequence (DNA): TGCGCCAGCAGCTTGGGTAGCGGGAGGACCAACACCGGGGAGCTGTTTTTT.

CDR3 sequence reads: CASSESRDSTQYF. Here the CDR3 DNA reads TGTGCCAGCAGTGAAAGCCGAGACAGTACGCAGTATTTT. The chain has TRBV2 and TRBJ2-3; D perhaps matches TRBD1 (5 bases). Deletions cut 2 bases from V and 8 bases from J, with 11 bases between. Germline CDR1 and CDR2: SNHLY and FYNNEI. The CDR3 length is 13 residues.

The genes are TRBV5-1 and TRBJ1-6; D may be TRBD1 (6 bases). Trimming left V 3 bases short and J 5 bases short, with 9 bases between. Germline V CDR1 and CDR2: SGHRS, YFSETQ. The CDR3 consists of 14 residues. The CDR3 DNA sequence: TGCGCCAGCAGCTCGGGACAAAATAATTCACCCCTCCACTTT. This encodes CASSSGQNNSPLHF.

The genes are TRBV14 and TRBJ2-2; 10 positions match TRBD2. Germline CDR1 SGHDN, CDR2 FVKESK. The length of the CDR3 is 15 residues. V gave up 1 base and J gave up 5 bases; unmatched junction bases: 1. CDR3 DNA: TGTGCCAGCAGCCAAGCACTAGCGGGGACCGGGGAGCTGTTTTTT. This translates into CASSQALAGTGELFF.

The chain employs TRBV6-2 or TRBV6-3 and TRBJ1-2; 7 positions match TRBD1. Germline CDR1 MNHEY, CDR2 SVGEGT. The CDR3 is 12 amino acids. Unmatched junction bases numbered 5, after V lost 6 bases and J lost 7 bases. For the CDR3, the DNA is TGTGCCAGCAGCGGGACAGCGCCTGGCTACACCTTC. Its protein is CASSGTAPGYTF.

The chain uses TRBV3-1 (or the pseudogene TRBV3-2) and TRBJ1-5; 7 nucleotides align to TRBD1. This CDR3 comprises 20 residues. CDR1 is LGHDT, CDR2 YNNKEL, per germline (reference sequence). V gave up 1 base and J gave up 0 bases; unmatched junction bases: 15. CDR3 sequence: CASSQVFPDRRTDSNQPQHF. The DNA for the CDR3 is TGTGCCAGCAGCCAAGTATTCCCGGACAGGCGTACCGATAGCAATCAGCCCCAGCATTTT.

The chain links TRBV19 to TRBJ2-6; TRBD1 is a possible D gene (5 bases). The germline V gene has CDR1 LNHDA and CDR2 SQIVND (reference sequence). The germline V and J ends were trimmed by 8 bases and 1 base, with 9 bases remaining between them. The CDR3 length is 14 residues. CDR3 in amino acids: CASGRESGANVLTF. DNA of the CDR3: TGTGCCAGTGGCAGGGAATCTGGGGCCAACGTCCTGACTTTC.

This clone was recorded once. This chain uses TRBV18 with TRBJ2-6; 8 nucleotides match TRBD2. The germline gives CDR1 KGHSH, CDR2 LQKENI. The V and J ends lost 2 bases and 3 bases, in that order; junction bases with no gene match: 0. The CDR3 has 15 amino acids. CDR3 bases: TGTGCCAGCTCACCAAGCGGGGGTGGGGCCAACGTCCTGACTTTC. This gives the protein CASSPSGGGANVLTF.

The chain carries TRBV14 and TRBJ1-1; D may be TRBD1 (5 bases). CDR1 SGHDN and CDR2 FVKESK come from the germline V gene. V lost 0 bases, J lost 7 bases, and 12 bases lay in between. CDR3 length: 14 amino acids. The CDR3 bases are TGTGCCAGCAGCCAAGATTGGGGCACCAATGAAGCTTTCTTT. Translation gives CASSQDWGTNEAFF.

At least ten counts were recorded for this clone. The rearrangement uses TRBV2 and TRBJ1-4; D is unresolved. Germline V CDR1 and CDR2: SNHLY, FYNNEI. With 1 base removed from V and 0 bases from J, the gap between germline ends came to 9 bases. The CDR3 totals 16 residues. The DNA for the CDR3 is TGTGCCAGCAGTGAAGTTTTGATAACAACTAATGAAAAACTGTTTTTT. Amino acid sequence: CASSEVLITTNEKLFF.

This clone came up a few times. The genes are TRBV4-1 and TRBJ2-6; no clear D gene. Per the germline V gene, CDR1 is MGHRA and CDR2 is YSYEKL. Between the trimmed V and J ends, which lost 1 base and 2 bases, there was a span of 12 bases. The CDR3 length is 17 residues. The CDR3 sequence: CASSQGAAKTGANVLTF. CDR3 DNA: TGCGCCAGCAGCCAAGGGGCGGCTAAGACTGGGGCCAACGTCCTGACTTTC.

This chain uses TRBV27 with TRBJ2-2, with 8 bases identical to TRBD2. V gave up 4 bases and J gave up 3 bases; unmatched junction bases: 7. The CDR3 is 16 residues long. CDR1 is MNHEY, CDR2 SMNVEV, per germline (reference sequence). The CDR3 loop is CASSSSGRADTGELFF. The CDR3 region has the DNA TGTGCCAGCAGTTCGTCCGGGAGGGCCGACACCGGGGAGCTGTTTTTT.

The gene calls are TRBV7-6 and TRBJ2-5; 8 positions match TRBD1. J gave up 4 bases and V 5 bases, and 9 bases lay outside the gene matches. Germline CDR1 is SGHVS and CDR2 is FNYEAQ. This CDR3 has 15 amino acids. The CDR3 loop is CASSPHGQGGETQYF. CDR3 bases: TGTGCCAGCAGCCCTCACGGACAGGGAGGAGAGACCCAGTACTTC.

This clone was observed a handful of times. The gene calls are TRBV7-2 and TRBJ1-5, with D uncertain. The CDR3 is 12 residues long. Trimming left V 7 bases short and J 4 bases short, with 8 bases between. Looked up from germline, CDR1 is SGHTA and CDR2 is FQGNSA. Here the CDR3 DNA reads TGTGCCAGCACCATATTGAATCAGCCCCAGCATTTT. It yields the protein CASTILNQPQHF.

The chain is built from TRBV12-3 or TRBV12-4 and TRBJ1-1, with D perhaps TRBD1 (6 bases). V lost 6 bases and J lost 3, with 11 bases in between. The CDR3 runs 13 residues. The CDR3 reads CASRKTGDTEAFF. The CDR3 DNA sequence: TGTGCCAGCAGAAAGACAGGAGACACTGAAGCTTTCTTT.

The V gene is TRBV18, the J gene TRBJ2-4; D may correspond to TRBD1 or TRBD2 (6 bases each). The CDR3 contains 17 residues. Trimming removed 2 bases at V and 4 bases at J, with 18 bases between. Per the germline V gene, CDR1 is KGHSH and CDR2 is LQKENI. The CDR3: CASSPLGGPRTKNIQYF. CDR3 sequence (DNA): TGTGCCAGCTCACCATTGGGGGGCCCGAGAACTAAAAACATTCAGTACTTC.

The rearrangement joins TRBV7-9 to TRBJ1-1; D call uncertain. The CDR3 is 14 residues long. V lost 0 bases and J 12 bases, leaving 17 bases between the germline ends. Germline V gene sequence: CDR1 SEHNR, CDR2 FQNEAQ (reference sequence). The CDR3 DNA sequence: TGTGCCAGCAGCTTAGCAGAGGCGCTACGATCGTCTTTCTTT. It encodes CASSLAEALRSSFF. The complete variable domain, with remaining parts taken from reference TRBV7-9 and TRBJ1-1, reads DTGVSQNPRHKITKRGQNVTFRCDPISEHNRLYWYRQTLGQGPEFLTYFQNEAQLEKSRLLSDRFSAERPKGSFSTLEIQRTEQGDSAMYLCASSLAEALRSSFFGQGTRLTVV.

The CDR3 DNA is TGCGCCAGCAGCCATACACTAGCGCGAAAGCAAGAGACCCAGTACTTC. This translates into CASSHTLARKQETQYF. J is TRBJ2-5 and V is TRBV4-1, with TRBD2 matching 7 bases. Germline trimming cut 3 bases from V and 2 bases from J; bases unmatched to any gene: 9. The CDR3 spans 16 residues. CDR1 MGHRA and CDR2 YSYEKL come from the germline V gene.

The V gene is TRBV7-2, the J gene TRBJ2-2; 9 bases match TRBD2. Germline lookup yields CDR1 SGHTA and CDR2 FQGNSA. With 8 bases clipped from V and 4 bases from J, the junction kept 8 bases outside the gene matches. CDR3 length: 15 amino acids. The CDR3 nucleotides are TGTGCCAGCTCGGGGTGGCGGGGGGGCACCGGGGAGCTGTTTTTT. This sequence encodes CASSGWRGGTGELFF.

The sample holds a few counts of this clone. The chain couples TRBV5-3 to TRBJ2-5; 8 bases match TRBD2. TRBV5-3 is flagged as an ORF with uncertain function. V lost 9 bases and J lost 5; bases outside the gene matches: 15. The CDR3 extends over 15 amino acids. The CDR3 loop reads CATPWRGDIEETQYF. Here the CDR3 DNA reads TGTGCCACCCCCTGGCGGGGGGATATTGAGGAGACCCAGTACTTC.

The CDR3 sequence: CASSLQGPQGQFF. The CDR3 nucleotides are TGTGCCAGCAGCTTGCAGGGACCCCAGGGGCAGTTCTTC. The rearrangement uses TRBV5-4 and TRBJ2-1, with D possibly being TRBD1 or TRBD2 (5 bases each). Germline values: CDR1 SGHNT, CDR2 YYREEE (reference sequence). The CDR3 sequence is 13 residues long. V shed 1 base and J shed 12 bases, with 14 bases lying between them.

This clone was counted a few times. V usage is TRBV30 and J usage is TRBJ1-6, with D possibly matching TRBD1 (6 bases). V shed 2 bases and J shed 7 bases, with 9 bases lying between them. The CDR3 consists of 13 residues. CDR1 is GTSNPN, CDR2 SVGIG, per germline (reference sequence). DNA of the CDR3: TGTGCCTGGAGTAACAGGGCCAATTCACCCCTCCACTTT. As protein: CAWSNRANSPLHF.

The J gene is TRBJ2-1, the V gene TRBV7-2, with 10 bases aligning to TRBD2. The junction had 8 bases not matched to a gene; V was cut back by 5 bases and J by 4 bases. Germline loops: CDR1 SGHTA, CDR2 FQGNSA. This CDR3 region has 16 residues. CDR3 nucleotides: TGTGCCAGCAGCCAGAAAGCGGGAGGGCCGTACAATGAGCAGTTCTTC. It encodes CASSQKAGGPYNEQFF.

The chain has TRBV18 and TRBJ1-3; 10 bases line up with TRBD1. Looked up from germline, CDR1 is KGHSH and CDR2 is LQKENI. Trimming removed 5 bases from V and 7 bases from J; junction bases left unmatched: 8. The CDR3 runs to 15 residues. CDR3 residues: CASSSAPGQGNTIYF. The CDR3 DNA reads TGTGCCAGCTCATCGGCGCCGGGACAGGGGAACACCATATATTTT.

Here the CDR3 reads CASMMTFYSNQPQHF. The CDR3 DNA reads TGTGCCAGCATGATGACCTTCTATAGCAATCAGCCCCAGCATTTT. This chain connects TRBV9 to TRBJ1-5; D is undetermined. This CDR3 has 15 residues. V was cut by 6 bases and J by 0 bases, with 13 bases left in between. From germline, CDR1 is SGDLS and CDR2 YYNGEE. Combining the CDR3 with reference TRBV9 and TRBJ1-5 gives the whole variable domain DSGVTQTPKHLITATGQRVTLRCSPRSGDLSVYWYQQSLDQGLQFLIQYYNGEERAKGNILERFSAQQFPDLHSELNLSSLELGDSALYFCASMMTFYSNQPQHFGDGTRLSIL.

The chain is built from TRBV2 and TRBJ1-1; D is possibly TRBD1 (6 bases). Trimming removed 6 bases from V and 1 base from J, with 15 bases in between. CDR1 and CDR2 (germline): SNHLY, FYNNEI. This CDR3 contains 15 residues. CDR3: CASRAGARENTEAFF. In DNA form, the CDR3 reads TGTGCCAGCAGAGCGGGGGCCAGAGAGAACACTGAAGCTTTCTTT.

J is TRBJ2-2 and V is TRBV30; D might be TRBD1 or TRBD2, each matching 6 bases. Germline V gene lookup returns CDR1 GTSNPN and CDR2 SVGIG (reference sequence). There are 15 residues in the CDR3. Trimming left V 2 bases short and J 3 bases short, with 13 bases between. CDR3: CAWSRGLLDTGELFF. The CDR3 DNA follows: TGTGCCTGGAGTCGGGGGCTTTTGGACACCGGGGAGCTGTTTTTT. The variable domain in full, with the rest retrieved from reference TRBV30 and TRBJ2-2, is SQTIHQWPATLVQPVGSPLSLECTVEGTSNPNLYWYRQAAGRGLQLLFYSVGIGQISSEVPQNLSASRPQDRQFILSSKKLLLSDSGFYLCAWSRGLLDTGELFFGEGSRLTVL.

The gene calls are TRBV7-2 and TRBJ2-3; D call uncertain. The CDR3 extends over 11 amino acids. V was cut by 4 bases and J by 2 bases, with 1 base left in between. Per the germline V gene, CDR1 is SGHTA and CDR2 is FQGNSA. CDR3 protein: CASSSTDTQYF. For the CDR3, the DNA is TGTGCCAGCAGCTCCACAGATACGCAGTATTTT.

The chain has TRBV7-2 and TRBJ2-2; no clear D. Germline assignment: CDR1 SGHTA and CDR2 FQGNSA. Trimming took 10 bases from V and 1 from J, leaving 13 bases between them. The CDR3 is 14 residues long. The DNA of the CDR3 is TGTGCCACCTCGGGCCGATTGAACACCGGGGAGCTGTTTTTT. Translated, it gives CATSGRLNTGELFF.